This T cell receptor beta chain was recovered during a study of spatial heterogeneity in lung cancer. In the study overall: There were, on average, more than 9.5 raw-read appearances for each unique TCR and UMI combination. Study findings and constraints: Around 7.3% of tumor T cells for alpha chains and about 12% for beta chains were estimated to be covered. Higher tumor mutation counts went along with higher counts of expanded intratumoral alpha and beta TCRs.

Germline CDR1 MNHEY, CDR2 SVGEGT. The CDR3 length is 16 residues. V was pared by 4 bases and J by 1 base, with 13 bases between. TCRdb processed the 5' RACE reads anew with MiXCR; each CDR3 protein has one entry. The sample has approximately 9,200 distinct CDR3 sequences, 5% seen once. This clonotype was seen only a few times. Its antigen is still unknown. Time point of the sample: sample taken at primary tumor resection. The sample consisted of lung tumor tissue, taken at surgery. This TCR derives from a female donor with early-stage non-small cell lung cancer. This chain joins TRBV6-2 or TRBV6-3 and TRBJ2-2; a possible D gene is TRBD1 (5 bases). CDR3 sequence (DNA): TGTGCCAGCAGTTTGATGACAGTCCAGAACACCGGGGAGCTGTTTTTT. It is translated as CASSLMTVQNTGELFF.